This note documents a single T cell receptor beta chain sequence. The specificity of this receptor is unknown. No much larger clonotype is one base removed from it; base qualities were not supplied. The data were taken from a study of blood T cell repertoires in COVID-19 (dated by TCRdb to the early 2020s). In the study overall: The collaborator samples originated in the United States, Italy and Spain and spanned the acute and convalescent phases of COVID-19. The material from the prospective study consisted of cDNA or gDNA derived from T cells, B-cell-depleted T cells, or PBMCs. The dataset comprised deeply sampled blood TCRbeta repertoires from subjects exposed to, actively infected with, or recovered from COVID-19. The repertoires were released in a freely available public database intended as a resource for research on the immune response to SARS-CoV-2. The samples were drawn from two sources: the first 160 participants of the ongoing ImmuneRACE study, and over 950 subjects contributed by 6 global collaborators. A de-identified subject ID, COVID-19 status, age in years and sex were almost always included in the sample metadata. Where available, HLA class I and class II types were taken from metadata supplied by the sample provider and were not determined by assay-based typing. The paper's findings and limits, for the study overall: The quantity of clinical and demographic metadata differed by source and by participant and was supplied without curation.

The germline V and J ends show losses of 3 bases and 7 bases respectively, and no gene match explains 4 bases of the junction. The CDR3 numbers 15 residues from cysteine through phenylalanine. Of all the DNA, just the CDR3 is kept, 45 bases in frame from base 1. The immunoSEQ Assay, a bias-controlled multiplex PCR, was used to amplify TCRbeta CDR3 regions from genomic DNA. The published analysis was carried out like this. The number of nucleated cells in each sample was estimated from the amplification of reference gene primers within the assay. Sequence reads were collapsed and filtered to measure the absolute abundance of every unique TCRbeta CDR3 rearrangement. For each sample, productive Simpson clonality was calculated as the square root of Simpson's diversity index across productive rearrangements. Held by TCRdb, this immuneACCESS table contains in-frame sequences only and omits some clones. Under half of the omission traces to an unresolved V gene where checked; the cause of the rest is unknown. V, J and clone size reflect that table, while D and trimming were determined from the DNA. The sample table records 120,000 or so clones; around 87% of these occur just once. The leading ten clones occupy about 4% of the sample.

One collaborating source in Seattle enrolled patients during active infection and followed them longitudinally through the course of disease. The collaborating institutions used their own protocols to collect whole blood in K2EDTA tubes. Collaborator samples were shipped for TCRbeta analysis as frozen whole blood, isolated PBMCs, or DNA extracted from either sample type. Material: peripheral blood. The chain links TRBV23-1 with TRBJ1-4; the junction holds 11 bases that match TRBD1. TRBV23-1 is an ORF; its function is uncertain. This receptor was identified in a woman aged 55-75 years with COVID-19, enrolled during active disease. The sequence in DNA is TGCGCCAGCAGTCATGGACAGGGGGCGGTTGAAAAACTGTTTTTT. This gives the protein CASSHGQGAVEKLFF.